This paragraph covers one TCR beta chain sequence. This specimen comes from a study of blood T cell repertoires in COVID-19. Sequencing used immunoSEQ multiplex PCR; TCRdb keeps in-frame clones, though not all of them. The sample has more than 70,000 clones, 70% to 90% seen once. V lost 3 bases and J 2 bases, leaving 14 bases between the germline ends. CDR1 SGHNT and CDR2 YYREEE come from the germline V gene (reference sequence). The CDR3 runs 15 residues. The rearrangement links TRBV5-4 to TRBJ1-1; weak D call: TRBD1 (6 bases). The sequenced sample was peripheral blood. The source is an elderly man with active or convalescent COVID-19. The CDR3 DNA follows: TGTGCCAGCAGCTCCCCGGGACACCTAAACACTGAAGCTTTCTTT. Translated: CASSSPGHLNTEAFF.